This TCR beta chain came from a study of CD8+ T cells in alopecia areata. Study background: Treated patients were given oral tofacitinib, which was dosed at 5 to 10 mg twice daily.

Study-wide results and limits: Lesional scalp, notably in alopecia totalis/universalis, had clonality above that of normal scalp.

Details on this clone: Its matching antigen is unknown.

Peripheral blood and lesional scalp punch biopsies were taken from alopecia areata patients. PBMCs, the starting material, were the source of sorted CD4+ and CD8+ T cells. The CDR3 extends over 14 amino acids. Germline loops: CDR1 SGHRS, CDR2 YFSETQ. Trimming took 1 base from V and 4 from J, leaving 11 bases between them. After isolation, RNA underwent reverse transcription to generate cDNA as the sequencing template. TCRdb keeps only in-frame clones here, not all; method: immunoSEQ multiplex PCR. The data show around 140,000 clones, roughly 48% seen once. The chain couples TRBV5-1 to TRBJ1-1; the D is unclear. Sequencing was carried out using CD4+ T cells sorted from blood. The source is a human donor with alopecia areata. The CDR3 DNA reads as TGCGCCAGCAGCTTGATTCCTTCTAGCACTGAAGCTTTCTTT. It encodes CASSLIPSSTEAFF.